One T cell receptor beta chain is described in this entry. Trimming stripped 8 bases from V and 8 bases from J, with 15 bases between. The CDR3 totals 13 residues. Germline CDR1 is LNHDA and CDR2 is SQIVND (reference sequence). The sample belongs to a study of T cell responses to AZD1222 COVID-19 vaccine. Some clones are missing from TCRdb's copy, which holds only in-frame ones; the method was immunoSEQ multiplex PCR. The sample lists fewer than 30,000 clones, approximately 93% occurring once. The receptor was derived from an adult in good health. The J gene is TRBJ2-2, the V gene TRBV19; no firm D call. Sample: peripheral blood, taken on day 0 of AZD1222 vaccination. Written as DNA, the CDR3 is TGTGCCAGTGGCGATACCGGGCAAGGGGAGCTGTTTTTT. Its translation is CASGDTGQGELFF. Variable domain in full (rest from reference TRBV19 and TRBJ2-2): DGGITQSPKYLFRKEGQNVTLSCEQNLNHDAMYWYRQDPGQGLRLIYYSQIVNDFQKGDIAEGYSVSREKKESFPLTVTSAQKNPTAFYLCASGDTGQGELFFGEGSRLTVL.